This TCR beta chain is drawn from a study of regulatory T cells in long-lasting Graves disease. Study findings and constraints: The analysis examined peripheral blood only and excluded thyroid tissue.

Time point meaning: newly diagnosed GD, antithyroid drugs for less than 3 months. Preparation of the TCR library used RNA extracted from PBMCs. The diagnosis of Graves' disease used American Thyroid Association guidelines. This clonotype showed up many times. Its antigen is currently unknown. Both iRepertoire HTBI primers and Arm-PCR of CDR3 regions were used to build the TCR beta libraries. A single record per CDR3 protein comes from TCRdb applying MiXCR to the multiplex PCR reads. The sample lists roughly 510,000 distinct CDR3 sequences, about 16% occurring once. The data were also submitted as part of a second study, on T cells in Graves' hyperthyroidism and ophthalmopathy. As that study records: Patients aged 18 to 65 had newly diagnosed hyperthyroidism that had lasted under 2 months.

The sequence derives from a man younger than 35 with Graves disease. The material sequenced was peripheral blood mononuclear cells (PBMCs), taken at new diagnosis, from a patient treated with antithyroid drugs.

Here the CDR3 DNA reads TGTGCCAGCAGCTTAGCGAGAGGGACAGGGTCCTACGAGCAGTACTTC. Protein product: CASSLARGTGSYEQYF. The V call is TRBV7-9, the J call TRBJ2-7; 9 bases are shared with TRBD1. Looked up from germline, CDR1 is SEHNR and CDR2 is FQNEAQ (reference sequence). V trimming: 0 bases; J trimming: 1 base; junction bases outside the gene matches: 4. The CDR3 consists of 16 residues. Full variable domain (rest looked up from reference TRBV7-9 and TRBJ2-7): DTGVSQNPRHKITKRGQNVTFRCDPISEHNRLYWYRQTLGQGPEFLTYFQNEAQLEKSRLLSDRFSAERPKGSFSTLEIQRTEQGDSAMYLCASSLARGTGSYEQYFGPGTRLTVT.